This passage covers 16 T cell receptor beta chains from one sample sequenced in a study of T cells expressing NK-cell markers (dated by TCRdb to 2020 to 2022). Receptor amplification or capture employed 5' RACE. The run used an Illumina HiSeq 2000. After TCRdb reprocessed the reads, each CDR3 protein sequence was kept as one row, without DNA. This sample's records show 140,000 or so distinct CDR3 sequences. Around 12% of the sample is taken by the ten largest. The sample comprised blood T cells: a sorted CD56 or NKG2C T cell subset, CD4+ or CD8+ T cells, or bulk PBMC T cells (not recorded which). These receptor sequences come from a man between 18 and 29 years old in good health. Donor details come from another sample of the same person, matched by shared clones.

CDR3 protein: CASSYSRSGELFF. The chain couples TRBV6-5 to TRBJ2-2. The CDR3 runs 13 residues. The germline gives CDR1 MNHEY, CDR2 SVGAGI.

This chain joins TRBV30 and TRBJ2-5. The CDR3 has 13 residues. Germline lookup yields CDR1 GTSNPN and CDR2 SVGIG (reference sequence). The CDR3 spells CAWSVWTQETQYF.

This chain joins TRBV29-1 and TRBJ2-3; TCRdb proposes TRBD2, but this gene call is untestable without DNA. This CDR3 has 17 amino acids. CDR1 SQVTM and CDR2 ANQGSEA come from the germline V gene. The CDR3 loop reads CSVEGGLAGRSGDTQYF.

The V gene is TRBV27, the J gene TRBJ1-1; as DNA is missing, the TRBD1 call by TCRdb cannot be tested. Germline V CDR1 and CDR2: MNHEY, SMNVEV (reference sequence). CDR3 length: 15 residues. CDR3 loop: CASSLSQTGGPEAFF.

The chain joins TRBV4-1 to TRBJ1-5; without DNA, the TCRdb call of TRBD1 cannot be checked. The V gene's germline CDR1 is MGHRA and CDR2 YSYEKL. The CDR3 contains 17 residues. The CDR3 loop is CASSQLGTADSNQPQHF.

V is TRBV7-2 and J is TRBJ2-1. Germline CDR1 is SGHTA and CDR2 is FQGNSA. CDR3 size: 13 residues. CDR3 sequence reads: CASSQAGMNEQFF.

The V and J genes are TRBV12-3 or TRBV12-4 and TRBJ2-3; the TRBD2 assignment by TCRdb is unverifiable without DNA. The CDR3 loop spans 15 amino acids. CDR3 loop: CASSSPTSQGDTQYF.

The chain links TRBV7-6 to TRBJ2-5; TCRdb's assignment of TRBD2 cannot be checked, as there is no DNA. Germline V gene sequence: CDR1 SGHVS, CDR2 FNYEAQ. The CDR3 has 15 amino acids. CDR3 residues: CASSLLAGMGETQYF.

The chain carries TRBV20-1 and TRBJ2-1; TCRdb lists TRBD2, though no DNA is available to test this call. The CDR3 covers 16 residues. CDR1 and CDR2 from the germline V gene are DFQATT and SNEGSKA (reference sequence). The CDR3 spells CSARPPASGRYNEQFF.

The chain carries TRBV20-1 and TRBJ2-7. The CDR3 length is 14 residues. Looked up from germline, CDR1 is DFQATT and CDR2 is SNEGSKA (reference sequence). CDR3 residues: CSAIDSQSSYEQYF.

The V gene is TRBV14, the J gene TRBJ2-1; TCRdb returns TRBD1, unconfirmable since there is no DNA. The CDR3 has 16 residues. Germline V gene data show CDR1 as SGHDN and CDR2 as FVKESK. The CDR3 region is CASSQWTGQTYNEQFF.

V gene TRBV6-2 or TRBV6-3 combines with J gene TRBJ2-7; the D call from TCRdb, TRBD1, cannot be confirmed without DNA. This CDR3 comprises 14 residues. Germline V gives CDR1 MNHEY, CDR2 SVGEGT. The CDR3 is CASSLQGIIHEQYF.

This sequence joins TRBV20-1 and TRBJ2-1; the TCRdb D gene call, TRBD2, has no DNA to confirm it. Germline-derived CDR1 and CDR2 are DFQATT and SNEGSKA (reference sequence). This CDR3 is built from 15 residues. The CDR3 protein is CSARDPAGVNYEQFF.

The chain uses TRBV20-1 and TRBJ2-1; the D call from TCRdb, TRBD2, cannot be confirmed without DNA. The CDR3 loop spans 15 amino acids. Looked up from germline, CDR1 is DFQATT and CDR2 is SNEGSKA (reference sequence). The CDR3 loop reads CSAQSGLAEYNEQFF.

The chain uses TRBV23-1 and TRBJ2-5; TCRdb picks TRBD2, but there is no DNA to check that call. TRBV23-1 is known as an ORF, though its function is uncertain. The CDR3 contains 14 residues. The CDR3 spells CASRPGLAEETQYF.

This chain links TRBV25-1 with TRBJ1-3; TCRdb proposes TRBD1, but this gene call is untestable without DNA. CDR3 size: 14 residues. The V gene's germline CDR1 is MGHDK and CDR2 SYGVNS. CDR3 region: CASSERGYGNTIYF.